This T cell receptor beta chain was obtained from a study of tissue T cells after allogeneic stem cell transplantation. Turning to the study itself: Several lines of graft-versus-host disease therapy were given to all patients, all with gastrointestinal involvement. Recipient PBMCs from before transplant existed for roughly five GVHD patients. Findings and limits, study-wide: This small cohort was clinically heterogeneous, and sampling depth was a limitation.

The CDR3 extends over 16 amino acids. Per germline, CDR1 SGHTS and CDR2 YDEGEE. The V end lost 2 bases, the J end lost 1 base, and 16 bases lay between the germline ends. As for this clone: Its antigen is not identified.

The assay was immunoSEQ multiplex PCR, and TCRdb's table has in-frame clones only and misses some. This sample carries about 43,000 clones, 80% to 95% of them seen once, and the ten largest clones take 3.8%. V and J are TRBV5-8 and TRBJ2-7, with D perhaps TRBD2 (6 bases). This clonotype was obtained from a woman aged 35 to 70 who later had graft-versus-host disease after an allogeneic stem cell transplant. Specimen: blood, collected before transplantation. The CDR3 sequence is CASSFGRGLRSYEQYF. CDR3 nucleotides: TGTGCCAGCAGCTTCGGCCGGGGACTCCGTTCCTACGAGCAGTACTTC.